This T cell receptor beta chain was captured by sequencing in a study of metastatic and nonmetastatic thyroid tumors. Across the whole study: It was across blood and tumor or nodule tissue from malignant and benign thyroid patients that repertoires were compared. Study-wide results and limits: Benign nodules were reported to have significantly lower TCR beta diversity than malignant thyroid tumors, in blood and tumor.

All patients were treatment-naive before thyroid surgery. This clone was detected ten times or more. Its antigen is unknown. The CDR3 contains 12 residues. V was shortened by 0 bases and J by 2 bases, with 3 bases between the two germline ends. The V gene's germline CDR1 is SGHRS and CDR2 YFSETQ. As handled by the study authors: Between-group CDR3 differences, defined by clinicopathological status, yielded a distant-metastasis classifier for papillary thyroid cancer. MiXCR was used by TCRdb to re-call the PCR reads. TCRdb's processing, not the study's, gives the V and J calls here. Here the sample spans more than 20,000 clones, roughly 23% being singletons.

The sequenced material came from tumor tissue. The source of this sequence is a female donor with papillary thyroid cancer or a benign thyroid nodule (not recorded which). Some clones in this sample may be carry-over from other donors' samples. The gene calls are TRBV5-1 and TRBJ2-7; no definite D call. The CDR3 spells CASSLDAYEQYF. CDR3 nucleotides: TGCGCCAGCAGCTTGGACGCCTACGAGCAGTACTTC.